These 18 T cell receptor beta chains were all obtained from the same sample, sequenced in a study of immune evolution from preneoplasia to lung adenocarcinoma. Some clones are missing from TCRdb's copy, which holds only in-frame ones; the method was immunoSEQ multiplex PCR. Of fewer than 11,000 clones listed, about four fifths are singletons. Sequencing was performed on FFPE minimally invasive lung adenocarcinoma tissue. Receptor source: a person aged 70 to 80 with lung adenocarcinoma.

The gene calls are TRBV18 and TRBJ1-3, with D possibly being TRBD1 (5 bases). CDR1 and CDR2 (germline): KGHSH, LQKENI. Trimming cost V 2 bases and J 2 bases, with 16 bases left between them. The CDR3 runs to 17 residues. In DNA, the CDR3 is TGTGCCAGCTCACCAACTGTCGGGGCTTTAACTGGAAACACCATATATTTT. The encoded protein is CASSPTVGALTGNTIYF. Supplemented by reference TRBV18 and TRBJ1-3, the full variable domain reads NAGVMQNPRHLVRRRGQEARLRCSPMKGHSHVYWYRQLPEEGLKFMVYLQKENIIDESGMPKERFSAEFPKEGPSILRIQQVVRGDSAAYFCASSPTVGALTGNTIYFGEGSWLTVV.

This clone came up once. This rearrangement joins TRBV23-1 to TRBJ2-3; 9 positions agree with TRBD2. TRBV23-1 qualifies as an ORF whose function is uncertain. J was trimmed by 6 bases and V by 1 base; bases with no gene match: 14. The CDR3 runs 18 residues. The CDR3: CASSQWREGSIFRDTQYF. The CDR3 DNA follows: TGCGCCAGCAGTCAATGGCGGGAGGGGAGTATTTTTAGGGATACGCAGTATTTT.

This clone was counted a few times. The rearrangement joins TRBV18 to TRBJ2-1; TRBD1 or TRBD2 may be the D gene (5 bases each). The length of the CDR3 is 16 residues. The V gene's germline CDR1 is KGHSH and CDR2 LQKENI. V dropped 5 bases and J dropped 2 bases, with 16 bases sitting between them. The CDR3 is CASSYTGRGPYNEQFF. The CDR3 DNA reads TGTGCCAGCTCATATACGGGGCGCGGACCCTACAATGAGCAGTTCTTC.

The chain combines TRBV6-6 with TRBJ2-2, with D possibly matching TRBD1 (6 bases). The germline CDR1 and CDR2 sequences are MNHNY and SVGAGI (reference sequence). The CDR3 covers 15 residues. V was trimmed by 6 bases and J by 0 bases, leaving 11 bases between them. This CDR3 reads CASRGTLANTGELFF. CDR3 in DNA: TGTGCCAGCAGGGGGACACTCGCGAACACCGGGGAGCTGTTTTTT.

The chain combines TRBV5-8 with TRBJ2-5, with TRBD2 identical over 11 bases. V dropped 5 bases and J dropped 5; count of bases not matched to a gene: 11. Germline V gene lookup returns CDR1 SGHTS and CDR2 YDEGEE. The CDR3 runs to 16 residues. This CDR3 reads CASSPTLAGGSETQYF. In DNA form, the CDR3 reads TGTGCCAGCAGTCCAACCCTAGCGGGAGGATCGGAGACCCAGTACTTC.

For the CDR3, the DNA is TGTGCCAGTAGTATCACAGGCCCCTCGGAGCAGTTCTTC. Translated: CASSITGPSEQFF. This rearrangement joins TRBV19 to TRBJ2-1, with D perhaps matching TRBD1 (5 bases). This CDR3 has 13 amino acids. V was shortened by 3 bases and J by 10 bases, with 13 bases between the two germline ends. CDR1 and CDR2 (germline): LNHDA, SQIVND (reference sequence).

The chain carries TRBV6-5 and TRBJ1-2; 12 positions agree with TRBD1. Trimming at V came to 11 bases and at J to 7 bases, leaving 11 bases not matched to a gene. Germline V gene data show CDR1 as MNHEY and CDR2 as SVGAGI. This CDR3 is 14 amino acids long. The CDR3 sequence: CASLSGQGARGYTF. The CDR3, as DNA: TGTGCCTCCCTCTCGGGACAGGGGGCGCGTGGCTACACCTTC.

A note on this clone: The junction does not match germline at one end; this may be a read error. In DNA, the CDR3 is TGTGCCAGCAGACTAACTAGCGGGCCTAACACCGGGGAGCCGTTTTTT. Amino acids: CASRLTSGPNTGEPFF. This chain connects TRBV7-2 to TRBJ2-2, with 9 bases identical to TRBD2. CDR3 length: 16 amino acids. CDR1 is SGHTA and CDR2 is FQGNSA in the germline V gene.

The chain is built from TRBV5-1 and TRBJ2-7; D not certain. CDR3 length equals 13 residues. From germline, CDR1 is SGHRS and CDR2 YFSETQ. V was shortened by 0 bases and J by 0 bases, with 4 bases between the two germline ends. This CDR3 is CASSLDLSYEQYF. Here the CDR3 DNA reads TGCGCCAGCAGCTTGGACCTCTCCTACGAGCAGTACTTC.

This chain connects TRBV18 to TRBJ1-2, with D possibly TRBD1 on 5 matching bases. V was cut by 1 base and J by 8 bases, with 11 bases left in between. From germline, CDR1 is KGHSH and CDR2 LQKENI. This CDR3 has 13 amino acids. In DNA, the CDR3 is TGTGCCAGCTCACCACAGGGGCTCAAGGGCTACACCTTC. Its protein is CASSPQGLKGYTF. Drawing the rest from reference TRBV18 and TRBJ1-2, the complete variable domain is NAGVMQNPRHLVRRRGQEARLRCSPMKGHSHVYWYRQLPEEGLKFMVYLQKENIIDESGMPKERFSAEFPKEGPSILRIQQVVRGDSAAYFCASSPQGLKGYTFGSGTRLTVV.

This clone has a single count. In nucleotides, the CDR3 is TGCGCCAGCAGCCAAGATCCCAGCGGGAGAGCGGACTACGAGCAGTACTTC. Amino acid sequence: CASSQDPSGRADYEQYF. The V and J genes are TRBV4-1 and TRBJ2-7; TRBD2 matches at 8 bases. The CDR3 runs to 17 residues. Germline V lookup: CDR1 MGHRA, CDR2 YSYEKL. The V gene end was trimmed by 0 bases and the J gene end by 3 bases; junction bases not matched to a gene: 10.

J is TRBJ2-5 and V is TRBV18; D possibly corresponds to TRBD1 (6 bases). The CDR3 runs to 16 residues. Germline CDR1 is KGHSH and CDR2 is LQKENI. Trimming pared 1 base from V and 5 bases from J, leaving 17 bases between. CDR3 nucleotides: TGTGCCAGCTCACCACGGTCCAGGGCTCAGGGGGAGACCCAGTACTTC. Amino acids: CASSPRSRAQGETQYF.

The V call is TRBV29-1, the J call TRBJ1-2; unclear D gene. Germline lookup yields CDR1 SQVTM and CDR2 ANQGSEA. The CDR3 totals 10 residues. The V and J ends lost 3 bases and 6 bases respectively, with 5 bases between them. DNA for the CDR3: TGCAGCGTTGATGAGAATGGCTACACCTTC. This codes for CSVDENGYTF.

This clone was observed a few times. This chain joins TRBV11-2 and TRBJ1-6; no firm D call. The CDR3 extends over 13 amino acids. V dropped 5 bases and J dropped 6 bases, with 8 bases sitting between them. The germline CDR1 and CDR2 sequences are SGHAT and FQNNGV. The CDR3 here is CASSQPANSPLHF. In DNA form, the CDR3 reads TGTGCCAGCAGCCAGCCCGCTAATTCACCCCTCCACTTT.

The CDR3 nucleotides are TGTGCCAGCAGCCTACAGGGGGCGCTGAACACTGAAGCTTTCTTT. Protein sequence: CASSLQGALNTEAFF. The J gene is TRBJ1-1, the V gene TRBV11-1, with TRBD1 matching 9 bases. The germline CDR1 and CDR2 sequences are SGHAT and FQDESV (reference sequence). This CDR3 is 15 amino acids long. V trimming: 5 bases; J trimming: 0 bases; junction bases outside the gene matches: 4. The full variable domain, in which reference TRBV11-1 and TRBJ1-1 provide the parts outside the CDR3, is EAEVAQSPRYKITEKSQAVAFWCDPISGHATLYWYRQILGQGPELLVQFQDESVVDDSQLPKDRFSAERLKGVDSTLKIQPAELGDSAMYLCASSLQGALNTEAFFGQGTRLTVV.

The chain carries TRBV7-2 and TRBJ2-1; possible D gene TRBD1, 5 bases. The V and J ends lost 5 bases and 9 bases respectively, with 11 bases between them. Germline V gene sequence: CDR1 SGHTA, CDR2 FQGNSA. The CDR3 covers 12 residues. The CDR3 loop is CASSPQGSEQFF. For the CDR3, the DNA is TGTGCCAGCAGCCCCCAGGGAAGTGAGCAGTTCTTC.

The V call is TRBV21-1, the J call TRBJ1-6. TRBV21-1 is an annotated pseudogene. This CDR3 is 17 amino acids long. CDR3 coding DNA: TGTGCCAGCAGCGGTGGGGGGGCCGCGGGCCATAATTCACCCCTCCACTTT. It is translated as CASSGGGAAGHNSPLHF.

This chain connects TRBV6-6 to TRBJ1-1, with 8 bases that match TRBD1. Germline V gene sequence: CDR1 MNHNY, CDR2 SVGAGI (reference sequence). V lost 5 bases and J lost 6; bases outside the gene matches: 11. This CDR3 comprises 15 residues. The CDR3 DNA sequence: TGTGCCAGCAGTCGGGGGACAGGCAACCCCTCTGAAGCTTTCTTT. The encoded protein is CASSRGTGNPSEAFF.